A selection of T cell receptor beta chains follows, all from one sample in a study of blood T cells in healthy people across ages. TCRdb reprocessed the 5' RACE reads via MiXCR and lists one record per CDR3 protein. Of 720,000 or so distinct CDR3 sequences listed, 35% to 50% are singletons. Source material: blood. These receptors all stem from an elderly man in good health. CDR3s include the opening cysteine and the closing phenylalanine or tryptophan. The order of the fields is J gene, D gene, clone size, V gene, CDR3 DNA, CDR3 protein. A D gene is named only where the DNA matches it firmly. Clone size is not always given. Where it is, it says once, few, many or a class for expanded clones.

>TRBJ1-4|-|few|TRBV7-9
TGTGCCAGCGGGGCGAATGGGCATAATGAAAAACTGTTTTTT
CASGANGHNEKLFF
>TRBJ2-5|-|-|TRBV7-2
TGTGCCAGCAGCTCACAGGGTCTAGCGGAGACCCAGTACTTC
CASSSQGLAETQYF
>TRBJ1-2|TRBD1|-|TRBV12-3/TRBV12-4
TGTGCCAGCACCTCTTCTGGGACAGGGAACTATGGCTACACCTTC
CASTSSGTGNYGYTF
>TRBJ1-2|TRBD1|few|TRBV5-6
TGTGCCAGCAGCTTGCTACAGGGGTTGGCTGGCTACACCTTC
CASSLLQGLAGYTF
>TRBJ1-2|TRBD1|-|TRBV29-1
TGCAGCGTTGAAGGCCGGGACAGGTTACGAGGGGACTATGGCTACACCTTC
CSVEGRDRLRGDYGYTF
>TRBJ1-4|-|-|TRBV5-5
TGTGCCAGCAGCTTCCTACAGGTCACGGATGAAAAACTGTTTTTT
CASSFLQVTDEKLFF
>TRBJ2-7|TRBD1|-|TRBV20-1
TGCAGTGCTAAGGGGAGCGGACAGGGGGCCTACGAGCAGTACTTC
CSAKGSGQGAYEQYF
>TRBJ2-5|TRBD2|-|TRBV10-3
TGTGCCACAGGGACTAGCGGGGGAGAAGAGACCCAGTACTTC
CATGTSGGEETQYF
>TRBJ2-3|-|-|TRBV20-1
TGCAGTTTAGGGGTAGCTTCGACAGATACGCAGTATTTT
CSLGVASTDTQYF
>TRBJ2-3|TRBD2|-|TRBV20-1
TGCAGTGCTCCCCCGCCTAGCGGCATATCAGATACGCAGTATTTT
CSAPPPSGISDTQYF
>TRBJ2-1|-|-|TRBV5-1
TGCGCCAGCAGCTCTAATAGGGTCGATGAGCAGTTCTTC
CASSSNRVDEQFF
>TRBJ2-5|-|once|TRBV7-2
TGTGCCAGCAGCTTCCAGGGGAGACTAATCAAGCAGTACTTC
CASSFQGRLIKQYF
>TRBJ2-1|-|-|TRBV7-6
TGTGCCAGCAGCTTACAGACGGTCTCCTACAATGAGCAGTTCTTC
CASSLQTVSYNEQFF
>TRBJ2-5|-|-|TRBV12-3/TRBV12-4
TGTGCCAGCAGTTTAGGGCCGGACGTGGAGACCCAGTACTTC
CASSLGPDVETQYF
>TRBJ2-3|-|many|TRBV12-3/TRBV12-4
TGTGCCAGCAGTTATACAGATACGCAGTATTTT
CASSYTDTQYF
>TRBJ2-1|-|-|TRBV15
TGTGTCACCAGCAGAGATGACTACGAAAACGGGCAGTTCTTC
CVTSRDDYENGQFF
>TRBJ2-6|-|many|TRBV27
TGTGCCAGCAAGACGGGCTCTGGGGCCAACGTCCTGACTTTC
CASKTGSGANVLTF
>TRBJ1-5|-|-|TRBV6-6
TGTGCCAGCAGTTACGGGCAGGGCGCGGAACAGCCCCAGCATTTT
CASSYGQGAEQPQHF
>TRBJ2-1|-|-|TRBV28
TGTGCCAGCCTACCGGAGGTCGCTAATGAGCAGTTCTTC
CASLPEVANEQFF
>TRBJ2-2|-|-|TRBV20-1
TGCAGTGCCCCGACTAGAGGGGGAACCGGGGAGCTGTTTTTT
CSAPTRGGTGELFF
>TRBJ2-7|-|-|TRBV14
TGTGCCAGCAGTAGCAGGGGAGAGCGGGAGCAGTACTTC
CASSSRGEREQYF
>TRBJ2-1|TRBD1|-|TRBV27
TGTGCCAGCAGTTACATGACAGGGGGCTACTCCTACAATGAGCAGTTCTTC
CASSYMTGGYSYNEQFF
>TRBJ2-1|-|few|TRBV6-2/TRBV6-3
TGTGCCAGCAGTGTCGGGCTCTGGGGGGATGAGCAGTTCTTC
CASSVGLWGDEQFF
>TRBJ1-1|-|few|TRBV28
TGTGCCAGCACCACCTCGCCCAGGGACACTGAAGCTTTCTTT
CASTTSPRDTEAFF
>TRBJ2-3|TRBD2|few|TRBV7-3
TGTGCCAGCAGCTTAACCCCCTGGGGGAGCGGGGGCACAGATACGCAGTATTTT
CASSLTPWGSGGTDTQYF
>TRBJ2-4|TRBD2|-|TRBV28
TGTGCCAGCAGTATTCCCCGGACTAGCGGAGCCAAAAACATTCAGTACTTC
CASSIPRTSGAKNIQYF
>TRBJ1-1|-|-|TRBV4-3
TGCGCCAGCAGCCATGTCGGTGATATGAACACTGAAGCTTTCTTT
CASSHVGDMNTEAFF
>TRBJ2-7|-|-|TRBV4-3
TGCGCCAGCAGCCAAGAAGTGTTATCCTACGAGCAGTACTTC
CASSQEVLSYEQYF
>TRBJ2-3|-|-|TRBV23-1
TGCGCCAGCAGTCAAACCATCACAGATACGCAGTATTTT
CASSQTITDTQYF
>TRBJ2-7|TRBD1|-|TRBV5-1
TGTGCCAGCAGCTCCCGACAGGGTTCCTACGAGCAGTACTTC
CASSSRQGSYEQYF
>TRBJ2-1|TRBD2|few|TRBV4-3
TGCGCCAGCAGCCAGGTTTTAACCGGGACTACCTACAATGAGCAGTTCTTC
CASSQVLTGTTYNEQFF
>TRBJ2-7|TRBD2|-|TRBV4-2
TGTGCCAGCAGCCAAGACCTAGCGGCTTACTACGAGCAGTACTTC
CASSQDLAAYYEQYF
>TRBJ1-2|-|-|TRBV9
TGTGCCAGCAGCGGGGCCCCAACTGGGGGGACCCAAGGCTACACCTTC
CASSGAPTGGTQGYTF
>TRBJ1-5|-|few|TRBV2
TGTGCCAGCAGTTTCGGTCGAACCAATAGCAATCAGCCCCAGCATTTT
CASSFGRTNSNQPQHF
>TRBJ1-1|-|-|TRBV5-1
TGCGCCAGCCGGGGGGGAATAGGCACTGAAGCTTTCTTT
CASRGGIGTEAFF
>TRBJ2-1|TRBD2|-|TRBV4-2
TGTGCCAGCAACCAATCCGGGACTAGCAGTAACAATGAGCAGTTCTTC
CASNQSGTSSNNEQFF
>TRBJ2-1|-|few|TRBV20-1
TGCAGTGCTAGAAGTATTCTGGGGCAGTTCTTC
CSARSILGQFF
>TRBJ2-7|TRBD1|-|TRBV3-1
TGTGCCAGCAGCCAAGGAGTCGGGACAGGGAACAACGAGCAGTACTTC
CASSQGVGTGNNEQYF
>TRBJ2-2|-|few|TRBV11-3
TGTGCCAGCAGCTTAGATTCGTCCGGGGCTAGCGGGGAGCTGTTTTTT
CASSLDSSGASGELFF
>TRBJ2-5|-|few|TRBV7-9
TGTGCCAGCAGCTCCCCCGTGTACTTC
CASSSPVYF
>TRBJ2-2|TRBD2|-|TRBV2
TGTGCCAGCAATAGGAATAGCGGGGGAGGGACCGGGGAGCTGTTTTTT
CASNRNSGGGTGELFF
>TRBJ1-5|-|few|TRBV3-1
TGTGCCAGCAGCCGGGAGGCTAATCAGCCCCAGCATTTT
CASSREANQPQHF
>TRBJ2-7|-|-|TRBV20-1
TGCAGTGCTCCCTCGGGGCTAATCTACAACGAGCAGTACTTC
CSAPSGLIYNEQYF
>TRBJ2-1|TRBD2|-|TRBV7-6
TGTGCCAGCAGCGTCACGACTAGCGGGAGGATCAATGAGCAGTTCTTC
CASSVTTSGRINEQFF
>TRBJ2-6|-|many|TRBV12-3/TRBV12-4
TGTGCCAGCAGTAGAAACTCTGGGGCCAACGTCCTGACTTTC
CASSRNSGANVLTF
>TRBJ1-1|-|few|TRBV11-2
TGTGCCAGCGGCGGGCCCCTGGTGCGGAACACTGAAGCTTTCTTT
CASGGPLVRNTEAFF